This T cell receptor (beta chain) was found in a study of CD8 T cells in Susac syndrome. RNA totalling about 0.5 to 1 ug underwent reverse transcription with random hexamers. TCRdb itself ran the immunoSEQ multiplex PCR reads through MiXCR, one entry per CDR3 protein. The sample holds fewer than 300,000 distinct CDR3 sequences; about 88% are singletons and the top ten take around 0.12%. The length of the CDR3 is 15 residues. CDR1 and CDR2 (germline): SGHRS, YFSETQ. V lost 4 bases and J lost 5, with 18 bases in between. V gene TRBV5-1 combines with J gene TRBJ2-5; D is uncertain. Sequencing was done on a sample of CD8+ T cells from PBMCs. This receptor was obtained from a human donor with multiple sclerosis. CDR3: CASSILNGLEETQYF. CDR3 sequence (DNA): TGCGCCAGCAGCATACTGAACGGGTTGGAGGAGACCCAGTACTTC.